This T cell receptor (beta chain) was identified during a study of shared clonotypes between healthy human individuals. Across the study: CD4 naive and memory got three plates each, CD8 naive two, CD8 memory one.

General observations from the study: Non-shared clonotypes were found to have lower generation probabilities than the clonotypes that were shared by all four of the sorted-subset donors.

Naive CD8 populations comprised CD45RO-negative cells positively selected for CCR7, excluding terminally differentiated effector memory CD45RA+ cells. Each of the donors was a healthy adult who was HIV-negative and had not had a recent acute infection or vaccination. As concerns this clone: Its antigen remains unknown.

DNA at about 210 ng, 25,000 to 35,000 T cell genomes, went into sorted-subset replicate PCRs. Clones were read by immunoSEQ multiplex PCR, and TCRdb kept only the in-frame ones, dropping some. Here the sample spans about 2.1 million clones, about 93% being singletons. Germline V lookup: CDR1 MNHEY, CDR2 SVGAGI. V lost 4 bases and J lost 9; bases outside the gene matches: 15. The CDR3 is made up of 16 amino acids. The chain recombines TRBV6-5 with TRBJ2-1, with 7 bases aligning to TRBD2. Sequenced: naive CD8+ T cells from PBMCs. The receptor was isolated from a man aged 18-30 years in good health. Some clones in this sample may be carry-over from other donors' samples. The CDR3 region is CASSSALREYNTEQFF. The CDR3 nucleotides are TGTGCCAGCAGTTCGGCTTTGCGGGAGTATAATACTGAGCAGTTCTTC.